This is a list of T cell receptor beta chains from one sample in a study of control samples from healthy donors and cancer patients. Profiling relied on immunoSEQ multiplex PCR, and the TCRdb table lists in-frame clones only, not all of them. The sample holds some 410,000 clones, over 75% seen once. Input material: PBMCs. The receptors here all came from a man aged 35 to 55 with head and neck cancer. Both conserved end residues are part of each CDR3. The D gene is left open where the match is weak. The size field is filled for only some rows; it gives once, few, many or a size class.

v_gene: TRBV5-4; d_gene: .; abundance: .; j_gene: TRBJ2-7; CDR3nt: TGTGCCAGCAGCTCCGATGAGTCCTACGAGCAGTACTTC; CDR3aa: CASSSDESYEQYF
v_gene: TRBV28; d_gene: .; abundance: .; j_gene: TRBJ1-1; CDR3nt: TGTGCCAGCACCCTGGCCAGGCTCAACACTGAAGCTTTCTTT; CDR3aa: CASTLARLNTEAFF
v_gene: TRBV20-1; d_gene: .; abundance: .; j_gene: TRBJ1-2; CDR3nt: TGCAGTGCCGAAAGCCACCACGGCTACACCTTC; CDR3aa: CSAESHHGYTF
v_gene: TRBV7-3; d_gene: TRBD1; abundance: .; j_gene: TRBJ2-7; CDR3nt: TGTGCCAAGGGACAGGGGATACTACTGAGCTCCTACGAGCAGTACTTC; CDR3aa: CAKGQGILLSSYEQYF
v_gene: TRBV30; d_gene: .; abundance: .; j_gene: TRBJ1-1; CDR3nt: TGTGCCTGGAGTGCCAAGATGAACACTGAAGCTTTCTTT; CDR3aa: CAWSAKMNTEAFF
v_gene: TRBV3-1/TRBV3-2; d_gene: .; abundance: once; j_gene: TRBJ2-7; CDR3nt: TGTGCCAGCAGCCCGAATCCCGGGGGCACCTACGAGCAGTACTTC; CDR3aa: CASSPNPGGTYEQYF
v_gene: TRBV25-1; d_gene: TRBD2; abundance: .; j_gene: TRBJ2-7; CDR3nt: TGTGCCAGCACCCCGGGACTAGCGGGATCCTACGAGCAGTACTTC; CDR3aa: CASTPGLAGSYEQYF
v_gene: TRBV2; d_gene: TRBD2; abundance: .; j_gene: TRBJ2-1; CDR3nt: TGTGCCAGCAGGGGACTAGCGGGGGGAAATGAGCAGTTCTTC; CDR3aa: CASRGLAGGNEQFF
v_gene: TRBV28; d_gene: TRBD1; abundance: .; j_gene: TRBJ2-7; CDR3nt: TGTGCCAGCAGTGGGGACTCGGACAGGGGGAAGCAGTACTTC; CDR3aa: CASSGDSDRGKQYF
v_gene: TRBV6-5; d_gene: TRBD2; abundance: .; j_gene: TRBJ2-1; CDR3nt: TGTGCCAGCAGTTACTCCACGTTGGGGGGGAATGAGCAGTTCTTC; CDR3aa: CASSYSTLGGNEQFF
v_gene: TRBV7-2; d_gene: .; abundance: .; j_gene: TRBJ2-3; CDR3nt: TGTGCCAGCAGCTTCCGTCCCCGACAGGGCACAGATACGCAGTATTTT; CDR3aa: CASSFRPRQGTDTQYF
v_gene: TRBV5-1; d_gene: .; abundance: .; j_gene: TRBJ1-6; CDR3nt: TGCGCCAGCAGCGGGGGTAGTCAGGATAATTCACCCCTCCACTTT; CDR3aa: CASSGGSQDNSPLHF
v_gene: TRBV3-1/TRBV3-2; d_gene: TRBD1; abundance: .; j_gene: TRBJ2-5; CDR3nt: TGTGCCAGCAGCCAAAAGGGGGCGGAGACCCAGTACTTC; CDR3aa: CASSQKGAETQYF
v_gene: TRBV24-1; d_gene: .; abundance: .; j_gene: TRBJ2-3; CDR3nt: TGTGCCACCAGTGATCCGGGACGGAGCACAGATACGCAGTATTTT; CDR3aa: CATSDPGRSTDTQYF
v_gene: TRBV11-2; d_gene: .; abundance: .; j_gene: TRBJ2-5; CDR3nt: TGTGCCAGCAGCTTAGCTGCGATCGGAGAGACCCAGTACTTC; CDR3aa: CASSLAAIGETQYF
v_gene: TRBV9; d_gene: .; abundance: .; j_gene: TRBJ1-2; CDR3nt: TGTGCCAGCACAAAGCCCCAAGGGGGCTACACCTTC; CDR3aa: CASTKPQGGYTF
v_gene: TRBV6-5; d_gene: .; abundance: .; j_gene: TRBJ2-3; CDR3nt: TGTGCCAGCCTGGGACTTCAACCATCAGATACGCAGTATTTT; CDR3aa: CASLGLQPSDTQYF
v_gene: TRBV10-2; d_gene: TRBD2; abundance: .; j_gene: TRBJ2-7; CDR3nt: TGCGCCAGCAGTGAAAGAACTAGCGGGAGTTCCTACGAGCAGTACTTC; CDR3aa: CASSERTSGSSYEQYF
v_gene: TRBV19; d_gene: .; abundance: .; j_gene: TRBJ2-3; CDR3nt: TGTGCCAGTAGTATAGATTCGGGCACAGATACGCAGTATTTT; CDR3aa: CASSIDSGTDTQYF
v_gene: TRBV4-1; d_gene: .; abundance: few; j_gene: TRBJ2-3; CDR3nt: TGCGCCAGCAGCCAAGGTCGCGGGACAGAATTAGATACGCAGTATTTT; CDR3aa: CASSQGRGTELDTQYF
v_gene: TRBV6-1; d_gene: .; abundance: .; j_gene: TRBJ2-2; CDR3nt: TGTGCCAGCAGTGAACAGGGGGAGGTTGTCGGGGAGCTGTTTTTT; CDR3aa: CASSEQGEVVGELFF
v_gene: TRBV6-5; d_gene: .; abundance: .; j_gene: TRBJ1-3; CDR3nt: TGTGCCAGCAGTTCCCCGGACAGTTTTGGAAACACCATATATTTT; CDR3aa: CASSSPDSFGNTIYF
v_gene: TRBV5-1; d_gene: .; abundance: .; j_gene: TRBJ2-3; CDR3nt: TGCGCCAGCAGCTTATTAAACCCCACAGATACGCAGTATTTT; CDR3aa: CASSLLNPTDTQYF
v_gene: TRBV10-1; d_gene: .; abundance: .; j_gene: TRBJ2-5; CDR3nt: TGCGCCAGCAGTGAAGCCGTGGGCCTGGGGGAGACCCAGTACTTC; CDR3aa: CASSEAVGLGETQYF
v_gene: TRBV7-2; d_gene: TRBD1; abundance: .; j_gene: TRBJ2-4; CDR3nt: TGTGCCAGCAGCCCCAGGGACAGGGTCAAAAACATTCAGTACTTC; CDR3aa: CASSPRDRVKNIQYF
v_gene: TRBV6-5; d_gene: .; abundance: once; j_gene: TRBJ2-1; CDR3nt: TGTGCCAGCAGGCAGGGCGAGAGCTCCTACAATGAGCAGTTCTTC; CDR3aa: CASRQGESSYNEQFF
v_gene: TRBV27; d_gene: .; abundance: .; j_gene: TRBJ1-5; CDR3nt: TGTGCCAGCAGTTTATTCGGCCTCAATCAGCCCCAGCATTTT; CDR3aa: CASSLFGLNQPQHF
v_gene: TRBV9; d_gene: TRBD2; abundance: once; j_gene: TRBJ2-3; CDR3nt: TGTGCCAGCAGCCCCGGACTAGGATTAGCGTCAGATACGCAGTATTTT; CDR3aa: CASSPGLGLASDTQYF
v_gene: TRBV6-4; d_gene: .; abundance: .; j_gene: TRBJ2-3; CDR3nt: TGTGCCAGCAGTCCCGTAGCGGTAAATTCAGATACGCAGTATTTT; CDR3aa: CASSPVAVNSDTQYF
v_gene: TRBV5-1; d_gene: TRBD1; abundance: .; j_gene: TRBJ2-1; CDR3nt: TGCGCCAGCAGCCCGGACAGGGGGCTCGGTAGTAATGAGCAGTTCTTC; CDR3aa: CASSPDRGLGSNEQFF
v_gene: TRBV27; d_gene: .; abundance: .; j_gene: TRBJ2-2; CDR3nt: TGTGCCACCTCTGGTACAGGGCGGGGCACCGGGGAGCTGTTTTTT; CDR3aa: CATSGTGRGTGELFF
v_gene: TRBV7-9; d_gene: .; abundance: .; j_gene: TRBJ2-1; CDR3nt: TGTGCCAGCAGCTTTGCCACCAATGAGCAGTTCTTC; CDR3aa: CASSFATNEQFF
v_gene: TRBV4-3; d_gene: .; abundance: .; j_gene: TRBJ2-7; CDR3nt: TGCGCCAGCAGCCAAGATTCAGGGACCAACTACGAGCAGTACTTC; CDR3aa: CASSQDSGTNYEQYF
v_gene: TRBV9; d_gene: .; abundance: .; j_gene: TRBJ1-6; CDR3nt: TGTGCCAGCAGCGTGCAGGCCGCTAATTCACCCCTCCACTTT; CDR3aa: CASSVQAANSPLHF
v_gene: TRBV3-1/TRBV3-2; d_gene: .; abundance: once; j_gene: TRBJ1-5; CDR3nt: TGTGCCAGCAGTCTCCAGGGACGGAATCAGCCCCAGCATTTT; CDR3aa: CASSLQGRNQPQHF
v_gene: TRBV18; d_gene: TRBD1; abundance: few; j_gene: TRBJ1-4; CDR3nt: TGTGCCAGCTCACCGGCCGGGACAGGGGACGCAAAACTGTTTTTT; CDR3aa: CASSPAGTGDAKLFF
v_gene: TRBV7-9; d_gene: .; abundance: .; j_gene: TRBJ1-4; CDR3nt: TGTGCCAGCAGCTCTACCGGGGCGCCTAATGAAAAACTGTTTTTT; CDR3aa: CASSSTGAPNEKLFF
v_gene: TRBV6-5; d_gene: TRBD2; abundance: .; j_gene: TRBJ2-7; CDR3nt: TGTGCCAGCAGGAAACATAGCGGGGGATCCTACGAGCAGTACTTC; CDR3aa: CASRKHSGGSYEQYF
v_gene: TRBV10-3; d_gene: .; abundance: .; j_gene: TRBJ1-5; CDR3nt: TGTGCCATCAGTGATCAGATTGGGAATCAGCCCCAGCATTTT; CDR3aa: CAISDQIGNQPQHF
v_gene: TRBV2; d_gene: .; abundance: .; j_gene: TRBJ1-5; CDR3nt: TGTGCCAGCAGTGAACGGGCGGCTAGCAATCAGCCCCAGCATTTT; CDR3aa: CASSERAASNQPQHF
v_gene: TRBV30; d_gene: .; abundance: .; j_gene: TRBJ1-1; CDR3nt: TGTGCCTGGAGTCTTGGGGCAGTCCCCGTAAACACTGAAGCTTTCTTT; CDR3aa: CAWSLGAVPVNTEAFF
v_gene: TRBV7-3; d_gene: .; abundance: .; j_gene: TRBJ2-4; CDR3nt: TGTGCCAGCAGCTTAACAAACCGGGACTCACAGTACTTC; CDR3aa: CASSLTNRDSQYF
v_gene: TRBV7-9; d_gene: TRBD2; abundance: .; j_gene: TRBJ2-3; CDR3nt: TGTGCCAGCACCATAGCGGGAGCAAACACAGATACGCAGTATTTT; CDR3aa: CASTIAGANTDTQYF
v_gene: TRBV9; d_gene: .; abundance: .; j_gene: TRBJ2-7; CDR3nt: TGTGCCAGCAGCGTAGGACCGGGACACTCCTACGAGCAGTACTTC; CDR3aa: CASSVGPGHSYEQYF
v_gene: TRBV12-5; d_gene: .; abundance: .; j_gene: TRBJ2-7; CDR3nt: TGTGCTAGTGGGGGGGACTTCGCCTACGAGCAGTACTTC; CDR3aa: CASGGDFAYEQYF
v_gene: TRBV7-9; d_gene: .; abundance: .; j_gene: TRBJ1-3; CDR3nt: TGTGCCAGCAGCTTATCCCGGGACCGGGGAAACACCATATATTTT; CDR3aa: CASSLSRDRGNTIYF
v_gene: TRBV28; d_gene: .; abundance: .; j_gene: TRBJ1-1; CDR3nt: TGTGCCAGCAGTAGGGGCGGTTTTAACACTGAAGCTTTCTTT; CDR3aa: CASSRGGFNTEAFF
v_gene: TRBV18; d_gene: TRBD1; abundance: .; j_gene: TRBJ1-5; CDR3nt: TGTGCCAGCTCATCCCAGGGACAGTCCAATCAGCCCCAGCATTTT; CDR3aa: CASSSQGQSNQPQHF
v_gene: TRBV6-5; d_gene: .; abundance: once; j_gene: TRBJ1-1; CDR3nt: TGTGCCAGCAGTAGAGACAGGAGGTTGTACACTGAAGCTTTCTTT; CDR3aa: CASSRDRRLYTEAFF
v_gene: TRBV9; d_gene: TRBD1; abundance: .; j_gene: TRBJ1-5; CDR3nt: TGTGCCAGCAGCGTAGGGACAGGTGATAGCAATCAGCCCCAGCATTTT; CDR3aa: CASSVGTGDSNQPQHF
v_gene: TRBV24-1; d_gene: TRBD2; abundance: .; j_gene: TRBJ2-1; CDR3nt: TGTGCCACCAGTGATGCCTTAGGCGGGAGGGAGCAGTTCTTC; CDR3aa: CATSDALGGREQFF
v_gene: TRBV28; d_gene: .; abundance: .; j_gene: TRBJ1-3; CDR3nt: TGTGCCAGCAGTTTAAGGGGGGCAAGCACCATATATTTT; CDR3aa: CASSLRGASTIYF
v_gene: TRBV5-5; d_gene: .; abundance: .; j_gene: TRBJ2-7; CDR3nt: TGTGCCAGCAGCTTGGTTACAGGAAAGCCCTACGAGCAGTACTTC; CDR3aa: CASSLVTGKPYEQYF